This T cell receptor beta chain is drawn from a study of CD8+ T cells in alopecia areata. As to treatment: oral pan-JAK inhibitor, 5-10 mg twice daily. Isolated RNA was reverse transcribed into cDNA used as the sequencing template. TCRdb's copy holds only in-frame clones and misses some; the assay was immunoSEQ multiplex PCR. The sample records around 300,000 clones, 45% to 70% being singletons. The CDR3 is 14 residues long. The germline V gene encodes CDR1 SEHNR and CDR2 FQNEAQ (reference sequence). Between the trimmed V and J ends, which lost 6 bases and 2 bases, there was a span of 14 bases. Notes on the study in general: With tofacitinib ongoing, many expanded lesional clones persisted in both scalp and blood.

As to this clone: What it binds is not known.

This rearrangement joins TRBV7-9 to TRBJ2-7, with a tentative D call TRBD1 (5 bases). The TCR originated in a human donor with alopecia areata. The specimen comprised CD4+ T cells sorted from blood, sampled around week 52, from a patient treated with tofacitinib. The CDR3 region is CASSPPTATYEQYF. CDR3 DNA sequence: TGTGCCAGCAGTCCCCCGACAGCGACCTACGAGCAGTACTTC.